This T cell receptor beta chain emerged from a study of identical twins listed by TCRdb under 2016. Notes on the research overall: To test whether fetal clonotypes persist, the study used deep sequencing on TCR alpha and beta repertoires from monozygotic twins, unrelated adults of various ages, and cord blood. To rule out contamination, replicate twin experiments were performed at different times with different library preparation protocols.

Every donor was a healthy Caucasian. Three pairs of female monozygotic twins, all aged roughly 18 to 29 years, were included in the twin cohort. Positive isolation kits from Invitrogen were used to isolate CD4+ and CD8+ T cell populations. The protocol used for the library was 5' RACE. Sequencing was performed on an Illumina HiSeq 2000. Template switching added a universal primer binding site, and the final cDNA carried a unique molecular identifier that allowed TCR cDNA molecules to be counted accurately. Specific primers in the conserved constant-segment region were used to synthesize first-strand cDNA for the TCR alpha and beta chains. Each cDNA library was double barcoded, with a SMART-Mk sample barcode plus Illumina barcodes, to control for contamination. TruSeq adapter sequences and Illumina sample barcodes were added in two successive PCR steps. Sequencing of the TCR alpha and beta cDNA libraries was done on the Illumina HiSeq platform using custom primers. In the paper's pipeline: Raw reads were processed with MiGEC to extract unique molecular identifiers, and MiXCR was used to determine CDR3 positions. For each individual, recombination models were inferred using an EM algorithm with the repgenHMM and IGoR tools. Shared clonotype analysis was performed with the tcR package in R, normalizing sharing by the product of cloneset sizes. Out-of-frame nonproductive sequences were analyzed to study raw recombination free of thymic and clonal selection effects. TCRdb took the public reads, trimmed them with fastp at Q25, ran MiXCR for clone calling and kept in-frame beta chains. All rows with the same CDR3 protein become a single entry with the most common DNA and genes. The V and J calls shown here were made by TCRdb, not taken from the authors' results. The sample data list 400,000 to 550,000 distinct CDR3 sequences, and around an eighth of these were observed just once. The ten largest clones represent approximately 0.98% of the sample.

To note about this clonotype: What antigen it recognizes has not been identified. There are no base qualities to consult, and no much larger clone falls within one base.

The germline V gene supplies CDR1 SGHAT and CDR2 FQNNGV. From the cysteine up to the phenylalanine, the CDR3 has a length of 18 residues. Of all the DNA, just the CDR3 is kept, 54 bases in frame from base 1. Overall results and qualifications from the work: Compared with coincidental sharing between unrelated individuals, an excess of low generation-probability sequences was observed among out-of-frame TCR alpha sequences shared between twins. In beta out-of-frame sequences, excess twin sharing was weaker, because having fewer shared sequences lowered the signal-to-noise ratio. Recombination models systematically underestimated out-of-frame TCR alpha sharing in monozygotic twins but agreed with sharing between unrelated individuals. Because the same donors could not be followed over many years, conclusions were based on cross-sectional statistical analysis. Abundant cord blood beta clonotypes had fewer insertions, young adult naive repertoires showed a similar but weaker trend, and memory repertoires showed no such trend. Zero-insertion analyses could be partly confounded by invariant T cells such as MAIT and iNKT, though diverse VJ usage argued against such confounding for most clonotypes.

These data also featured in a second study, about yellow fever vaccine responses in identical twins. That second report states: The T cell response to vaccination in identical twins was reported by the authors to appear partly convergent and partly personalized. The study precisely tracked vaccine-responding T cell clones in identical twins.

This receptor was obtained from a woman aged 18 to 35 in good health. Source material: CD4+ T cells sorted from blood. This chain joins TRBV11-2 to TRBJ2-7, with no reliable assignment of the D segment. The CDR3 protein: CSASWALTPIFCNHEQYF. The DNA reads as follows: TGTTCTGCATCCTGGGCACTCACACCCATCTTCTGTAACCACGAGCAGTACTTC.